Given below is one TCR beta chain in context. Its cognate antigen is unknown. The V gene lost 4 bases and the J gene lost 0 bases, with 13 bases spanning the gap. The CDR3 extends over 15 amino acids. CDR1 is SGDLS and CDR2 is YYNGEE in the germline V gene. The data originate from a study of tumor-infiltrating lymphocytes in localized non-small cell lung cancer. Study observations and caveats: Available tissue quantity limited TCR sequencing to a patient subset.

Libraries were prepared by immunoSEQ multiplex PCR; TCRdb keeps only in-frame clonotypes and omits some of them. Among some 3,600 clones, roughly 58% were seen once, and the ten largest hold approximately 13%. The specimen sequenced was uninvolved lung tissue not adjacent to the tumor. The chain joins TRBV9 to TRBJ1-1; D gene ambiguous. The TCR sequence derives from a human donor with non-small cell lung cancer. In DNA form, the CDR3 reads TGTGCCAGCAGCCCGGATTTGGAGCTGAACACTGAAGCTTTCTTT. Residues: CASSPDLELNTEAFF.